This entry lists 15 T cell receptor beta chains sequenced from one sample in a study of T cells in Graves' hyperthyroidism and ophthalmopathy. There were TCR beta CDR3 regions amplified from RNA transcripts. A set of HTBI primers served as the primers for a first-round RT-PCR of the TCR CDR3. MiXCR, applied by TCRdb to the multiplex PCR reads, yields one record per CDR3 protein. The table shows 550,000 to 700,000 distinct CDR3 sequences, with approximately 44% occurring only once. The sample was peripheral blood or thyroid tissue (not recorded which). These receptor sequences come from an adult woman with Graves' disease, either hyperthyroidism or ophthalmopathy (not recorded which).

V is TRBV9 and J is TRBJ1-1, with 8 bases that match TRBD1. Germline V gene data show CDR1 as SGDLS and CDR2 as YYNGEE. The CDR3 consists of 14 residues. Trimming cost V 3 bases and J 3 bases; bases outside gene matches: 4. CDR3 DNA: TGTGCCAGCAGCGGGACAGGGATGGACACTGAAGCTTTCTTT. Its protein product is CASSGTGMDTEAFF.

A note on this clonotype: Given a much more abundant clone one base away, this may be a read error. The gene calls are TRBV4-1 and TRBJ1-4; D is unresolved. Trimming shortened V by 3 bases and J by 5 bases, and 13 bases separated the two germline ends. The CDR3 has 15 amino acids. CDR1 and CDR2 from the germline V gene are MGHRA and YSYEKL. The CDR3 DNA follows: TGCGCCAGCAGCCACGGTCCGAATTCCAATGAAAAACTGTTTTTT. Amino acids: CASSHGPNSNEKLFF.

The chain joins TRBV12-3 or TRBV12-4 to TRBJ2-5; D remains unclear. Trimming left V 0 bases short and J 3 bases short, with 8 bases between. The CDR3 has 14 residues. In DNA form, the CDR3 reads TGTGCCAGCAGTTTAGCCGGGTGGAAAGAGACCCAGTACTTC. It translates to CASSLAGWKETQYF.

This clonotype was found once. This rearrangement joins TRBV5-1 to TRBJ1-4, with TRBD1 as a possible D gene (5 bases). Germline loops: CDR1 SGHRS, CDR2 YFSETQ. The V and J ends lost 4 bases and 10 bases respectively, with 17 bases between them. This CDR3 comprises 14 residues. The CDR3 is CASSKDQGGRKLFF. CDR3 DNA: TGCGCCAGCAGCAAGGACCAGGGTGGCAGAAAACTGTTTTTT.

Concerning this clonotype itself: At one end the junction does not follow the germline gene, possibly because of a read error. The rearrangement uses TRBV5-1 and TRBJ2-6; no definite D call. The CDR3 contains 15 residues. Germline lookup yields CDR1 SGHRS and CDR2 YFSETQ. The CDR3 protein is CTSRPSGSGANVLTF. The CDR3 DNA is TGCACCAGCAGACCCTCGGGCTCTGGGGCCAACGTCCTGACTTTC.

This clonotype was seen ten or more times. CDR3 sequence: CASEADRDEQYF. The CDR3 region has the DNA TGTGCCAGCGAGGCTGACAGGGACGAGCAGTACTTC. J is TRBJ2-7 and V is TRBV25-1, with 7 bases that match TRBD1. The length of the CDR3 is 12 residues. The V gene's germline CDR1 is MGHDK and CDR2 SYGVNS. The V segment lost 8 bases and the J segment 5 bases; nucleotides outside the gene matches: 6.

This clonotype showed up just once. The V gene is TRBV29-1, the J gene TRBJ2-5; 11 bases are shared with TRBD2. The CDR3 covers 15 residues. Germline V lookup: CDR1 SQVTM, CDR2 ANQGSEA. After removal of 4 bases from V and 5 bases from J, the junction contained 9 bases not matched to a gene. CDR3 coding DNA: TGCAGCGTTGCGAGGGCTAGCGGGAGGTTGGAGACCCAGTACTTC. Translating it yields CSVARASGRLETQYF.

The chain joins TRBV7-8 to TRBJ1-5, with D unresolved. The CDR3 is 18 amino acids. Trimming stripped 0 bases from V and 11 bases from J, with 26 bases between. CDR1 is SGHVS, CDR2 FQNEAQ, per germline. The CDR3 sequence is CASSLAIGRLAGGETQHF. Here the CDR3 DNA reads TGTGCCAGCAGCTTAGCGATCGGGCGACTAGCGGGAGGAGAGACCCAGCATTTT.

The chain employs TRBV7-8 and TRBJ1-5, with a tentative D call TRBD1 (6 bases). CDR3 size: 15 residues. Germline values: CDR1 SGHVS, CDR2 FQNEAQ. V lost 7 bases to trimming and J lost 7 bases, with 20 bases between them. CDR3 DNA: TGTGCCAGCACCTCCTGGAGGGGGGTCAGCCAGCCCCAGCATTTT. The encoded protein is CASTSWRGVSQPQHF.

V gene TRBV28 combines with J gene TRBJ2-2; D is unclear. This CDR3 spans 16 amino acids. V lost 3 bases to trimming and J lost 8 bases, with 19 bases between them. Germline CDR1 reads MDHEN; CDR2 reads SYDVKM. The CDR3 reads CASSFVGPTSSGELFF. The DNA for the CDR3 is TGTGCCAGCAGTTTCGTGGGCCCGACCAGCAGTGGGGAGCTGTTTTTT.

This chain's CDR3 is CASSDPGTYEQYF. The CDR3, as DNA: TGTGCCAGCAGCGACCCAGGGACCTACGAGCAGTACTTC. The chain links TRBV6-5 to TRBJ2-7, with D possibly TRBD1 on 5 matching bases. CDR1 and CDR2 from the germline V gene are MNHEY and SVGAGI. Trimming pared 6 bases from V and 2 bases from J, leaving 11 bases between. The CDR3 runs to 13 residues.

The chain combines TRBV20-1 with TRBJ2-7, with no clear D. Germline CDR1 is DFQATT and CDR2 is SNEGSKA (reference sequence). V was cut by 1 base and J by 0 bases, with 7 bases left in between. This CDR3 spans 13 amino acids. CDR3 in amino acids: CSARVPNSYEQYF. The CDR3 DNA reads as TGCAGTGCTAGAGTGCCCAACTCCTACGAGCAGTACTTC.

The table lists this clonotype with many counts. Its ends do not fully match the called genes, so a read error is possible. The CDR3 is CASSQPLREGQPQHF. CDR3 coding DNA: TGCGCCAGCAGCCAACCTCTCAGGGAGGGACAGCCCCAGCATTTT. This chain connects TRBV7-2 to TRBJ1-5; TRBD1 is a possible D gene (5 bases). CDR1 is SGHTA and CDR2 is FQGNSA in the germline V gene. The CDR3 has 15 residues.

This clonotype turned up a few times. The chain uses TRBV24-1 and TRBJ1-1; 9 bases agree with TRBD1. The CDR3 has 12 amino acids. The V gene's germline CDR1 is KGHDR and CDR2 SFDVKD. CDR3 nucleotides: TGTGCTCCAGACAGGGGGTTAACTGAAGCTTTCTTT. It specifies CAPDRGLTEAFF.

This sequence joins TRBV5-1 and TRBJ2-3; D is possibly TRBD2 (6 bases). The CDR3 is made up of 16 amino acids. Between the trimmed V and J ends, which lost 2 bases and 6 bases, there was a span of 19 bases. Per germline, CDR1 SGHRS and CDR2 YFSETQ. The CDR3 DNA follows: TGCGCCAGCAGCTTAAAGCCAAACTTAGGGACTGATACGCAGTATTTT. Translating gives CASSLKPNLGTDTQYF.